This TCR beta chain was sequenced for a study of cytomegalovirus exposure and HLA in healthy donors (dated by TCRdb to the late 2010s). Background on the whole study: According to an earlier analysis of a few hundred of the donors, about 179 million T cells yielded roughly 100 million unique TCR beta sequences and 276 Gb of sequence data. Roughly 300 gigabases of sequencing data and 70 million to 100 million unique TCR sequences were included in an early release covering around 650 HLA-typed donors. The genetic ancestry cluster associated with self-reported Caucasian donors included around four fifths of the 398 genotyped donors. The study aimed to test whether cataloging public T cell receptors could reveal signatures of past pathogen exposure. The study used immunosequencing to profile the T cell repertoires of several hundred subjects and linked those repertoires to cytomegalovirus serostatus. Besides the first cohort of under 700 subjects, a separate validation cohort made up of 120 different subjects was used. To predict cytomegalovirus infection status, the study combined high-throughput TCR immunosequencing, statistical association of individual TCRs with disease status, and machine learning. In a later analysis, previously published TCR beta repertoires from 600 to 850 donors were re-analyzed and high-resolution HLA genotyping was added so that TCR occurrence patterns could be studied. Rather than drawing on any new phenotypic data, the later analysis identified candidate immune exposures from TCR beta sequences and the way those sequences occurred across donors. An earlier analysis of 587 of the donors used high-throughput TCR beta sequencing to judge whether each TCR beta V gene segment behaved as functional or pseudogenic. Donor age, sex, ethnicity and CMV serostatus were compiled alongside the repertoire data. A later genetic analysis used genome-wide SNP genotypes for about 65% of the roughly 670 donors, treating that subset as a discovery cohort. Every discovery cohort repertoire had been produced on one sequencing platform. HLA typing included class I and class II loci at four-digit resolution. The number of typed donors differed by locus: about 620-640 for A, B, C, DRB1 and DQB1; 500 to 550 for DQA1; about 600 for DPA1; and 450 to 480 for DPB1. Because of strong linkage in the cohort, roughly five DR-DQ haplotypes were treated as single units for association and clustering. Across approximately 400 genotyped donors of the cohort, an average of about 200,000 unique TCR beta nucleotide sequences per donor were sequenced, and about a sixth of those sequences were non-productive. Paper-wide results and their limitations: According to a later analysis, parvovirus B19, influenza, CMV and Epstein-Barr virus appeared linked to several top co-occurrence clusters. A total of around 150 TCR beta chains were listed by the study as associated with cytomegalovirus. A further reported finding was that TCR beta sequences accurately predicted the HLA-A and HLA-B alleles for most subjects in the first cohort. A later analysis found that HLA-associated TCR beta chains were more clonally expanded and had lower generation probabilities than equally common non-associated chains. Most TCR sequences were observed very rarely across donors, whereas some public TCRs were present in many individuals. The earlier analysis of approximately 590 of the donors excluded about 16 rarely observed V segments, including chromosome 9 orphons, because counts were too low. In a later analysis, TCR association rates were found to vary across HLA loci, with the most associated TCRs seen for DRB1 alleles and the fewest for HLA-C alleles. Immune exposure information for the cohort was limited to CMV serostatus. In a later genetic analysis, a missense DCLRE1C variant was associated with V-gene and J-gene trimming of TCR beta chains, and the association was replicated in an independent cohort. In an earlier analysis of 587 of the donors, most TCR beta V segments appeared in productive rearrangements about 87% or about 30% of the time, broadly matching IMGT annotations. This cohort had only TCR beta chains sequenced, and the lack of alpha or paired-chain data limited which features could be detected. Because some donors lacked HLA typing at each locus, the association tests relied only on the typed subset. A later analysis associated roughly 17,000 TCR beta sequences with specific HLA alleles at a false discovery rate of 0.05. When HLA alleles, especially DR and DQ, strongly co-occurred, attributing TCR associations to individual alleles was difficult. The authors suggested that the approach could potentially be generalized to other disease states and immunological phenotypes. Some IMGT-functional V segments, including TRBV6-2 and TRBV6-3, could not be told apart with the 87-base-pair reads, so those segments were excluded. In both the original and validation cohorts, the classifier was reported to diagnose cytomegalovirus status with high specificity and sensitivity. Linkage disequilibrium might explain the correlated functional status among segregating V segments, but an unknown experimental factor could not be ruled out. Compared with the roughly 710-donor mean, donors in an Asian-associated ancestry cluster had fewer N-insertions in productive TCRs, according to a later genetic analysis. Most CMV-associated TCR beta chains appeared to be HLA-restricted in a later analysis, and the HLA associations seemed to be driven largely by CMV exposure. A cluster of highly shared sequence variants was judged likely to be a technical artifact of the sequencing pipeline. Roughly uniform sequencing depth across donors was assumed in presence/absence analyses, although this assumption may not hold. Three of the identified cytomegalovirus-associated TCR beta chains were confirmed in vitro to be specific for cytomegalovirus antigens.

Library generation was performed with the immunoSEQ multiplex PCR assay. The multiplex PCR relied on a mix of 60 forward primers for TCR Vbeta segments and 13 reverse primers for TCR Jbeta segments. A multiplex PCR assay on genomic DNA amplified the CDR3 region of rearranged TCR beta genes. On the Illumina HiSeq System, the amplified TCR beta libraries were sequenced as 87-base-pair reads. The authors' analysis ran thus. A later analysis counted some 74 million unique TCR beta chains across the roughly 700 repertoires, and approximately 11 million of these chains were shared by at least two donors. Raw reads were error-corrected and collapsed into unique sequences with a nearest-neighbor algorithm that merged closely related sequences to remove PCR and sequencing errors. Alignment of CDR3 sequences to IMGT reference sequences was used to assign V, D and J gene segments. For a sequence to be retained, at least a six-nucleotide match to both a V gene segment and a J gene segment was required. Rearrangements were called productive when the CDR3 lacked stop codons and stayed in frame with V and J; all others were non-productive. CDR3 was defined by IMGT convention, running from the second conserved V-encoded cysteine to the conserved J-encoded phenylalanine. The earlier analysis of fewer than 700 of the donors excluded sequences that lacked an unambiguous match to a single V gene segment. An earlier analysis of 587 of the donors called V segments functional above 56.7% productive rearrangements and segregating when the between-donor standard deviation exceeded 5%. A statistical classification framework was built to diagnose cytomegalovirus status from the catalog of TCR beta chain sequences. V and J gene assignment, in a later analysis, came from comparing TCR nucleotide sequences with IMGT/GENE-DB human TR gene sequences. In a later analysis, CDR3 sequences and most-parsimonious VDJ recombination scenarios were assigned using the TCRdist pipeline. In a later analysis, each TCR beta chain was defined by its CDR3 amino acid sequence together with its V-gene family, and reads lacking a unique V-gene family were excluded. A later analysis removed 600 or so highly shared, low-generation-probability nucleotide sequences to deal with suspected cross-contamination and a sequencing artifact. For each public chain, a later analysis derived a clonal expansion index from normalized ranks of inferred template counts within each repertoire. Generation probabilities in a later analysis came from a VDJ recombination model fitted to out-of-frame rearrangements, and those results were checked against IGoR. In a later analysis, hypergeometric tests were used to score TCR-TCR, TCR-HLA and TCR-CMV co-occurrence, with a repertoire-size bias correction applied to TCR pairs. To estimate false discovery rates, a later analysis permuted the HLA or CMV assignments 20 times. In a later analysis, co-occurring TCRs were grouped using DBSCAN, with TCRdist sequence similarity added in when clustering inside HLA-allele-positive subsets. For co-occurrence clustering, repertoires with fewer than 30,000 or more than 120,000 public chains were excluded, along with 5 or 6 repertoires with anomalous nucleotide sharing. Imported from immuneACCESS, the table was reduced by TCRdb to in-frame sequences with V and J called. These copies leave out some clones; in studies compared against another copy, an unresolved V gene accounts for under half, and the cause of the remainder is not known. Clone size and the V and J calls come from that table; the DNA yielded D and trimming. The sample has under 200,000 clones on record, around 83% of them singletons. Jointly, the top ten make up approximately 1.7% of the sample.

CDR1 KGHSH and CDR2 LQKENI were looked up in the germline V gene. There are 16 amino acids in the CDR3, from cysteine to phenylalanine inclusive. The CDR3 DNA has 48 bases and is translated from base 1. V is cut back by 1 base and J by 5 bases, with 8 bases in the junction unmatched. For this clone: Its recognized antigen is unknown. It has no much larger one-base neighbor in the sample; base qualities were not kept.

The cohort consisted of 600 to 700 healthy bone marrow donors. At the time of sampling, every cohort member was nominally healthy, though immune exposures that went unrecorded were likely present. The donor was CMV seropositive and was included in the group of 290 or so seropositive cohort members. Each donor provided a peripheral blood sample, and peripheral blood mononuclear cells were used for TCR beta sequencing. The Qiagen DNeasy Blood Extraction Kit was used to extract genomic DNA from the blood cell samples. The clonotype was recovered from a man aged 40-50 years in good health and CMV-seropositive. The V and J segments used are TRBV18 and TRBJ2-7, and 10 bases in between align with TRBD1. The sample consisted of PBMCs. The CDR3 protein is CASSPLLRDRGHEQYF. The DNA sequence reads TGTGCCAGCTCACCACTTCTCCGGGACAGGGGTCACGAGCAGTACTTC.